The 29 T cell receptor beta chains presented below share a single source sample, sequenced in a study of blood T cell repertoires in COVID-19. Some clones are missing from TCRdb's copy, which holds only in-frame ones; the method was immunoSEQ multiplex PCR. The table lists roughly 300,000 clones, 83% of them singletons. The sequencing input was peripheral blood. The receptor source for this set is a woman in her fifties or sixties with acute or convalescent COVID-19.

This sequence joins TRBV9 and TRBJ2-1; the match to TRBD1 covers 7 bases. Germline V lookup: CDR1 SGDLS, CDR2 YYNGEE. The CDR3 is made up of 15 amino acids. V gave up 0 bases and J gave up 7 bases; unmatched junction bases: 7. The CDR3 reads CASSVGGQALNEQFF. The CDR3 DNA reads TGTGCCAGCAGCGTAGGAGGACAGGCACTGAATGAGCAGTTCTTC.

The sample holds a few counts of this clone. CDR3 nucleotides: TGTGCCAGCTCAAACAGTAATGAGCAGTTCTTC. Amino acids: CASSNSNEQFF. The chain carries TRBV18 and TRBJ2-1, with D hard to call. Per germline, CDR1 KGHSH and CDR2 LQKENI. The germline V and J ends were trimmed by 5 bases and 7 bases, with 6 bases remaining between them. This CDR3 contains 11 residues. Supplemented by reference TRBV18 and TRBJ2-1, the full variable domain reads NAGVMQNPRHLVRRRGQEARLRCSPMKGHSHVYWYRQLPEEGLKFMVYLQKENIIDESGMPKERFSAEFPKEGPSILRIQQVVRGDSAAYFCASSNSNEQFFGPGTRLTVL.

The rearrangement links TRBV6-5 to TRBJ2-5; 8 positions match TRBD1. The junction had 7 bases not matched to a gene; V was cut back by 6 bases and J by 4 bases. The CDR3 is 14 amino acids. Germline V gives CDR1 MNHEY, CDR2 SVGAGI. CDR3 region: CASRVPGGRETQYF. The CDR3 coding sequence is TGTGCCAGCAGAGTACCAGGGGGCCGAGAGACCCAGTACTTC.

V and J are TRBV3-1 (or the pseudogene TRBV3-2) and TRBJ1-5; D might be TRBD1 (5 bases). CDR1 and CDR2 (germline): LGHDT, YNNKEL (reference sequence). V shed 4 bases and J shed 7 bases, with 14 bases lying between them. The CDR3 length is 14 residues. The CDR3 spells CASSPILGGQPQHF. CDR3 in DNA: TGTGCCAGCAGCCCGATCCTCGGGGGGCAGCCCCAGCATTTT.

This clone was seen only once. The conserved closing phenylalanine or tryptophan is absent in this CDR3, likely reflecting a read error. V is TRBV19 and J is TRBJ2-7; 9 bases fit TRBD2. V trimming: 4 bases; J trimming: 6 bases; junction bases outside the gene matches: 7. The CDR3 spans 14 residues. Germline V gene sequence: CDR1 LNHDA, CDR2 SQIVND (reference sequence). In DNA form, the CDR3 reads TGTGCCAGTAGTAATCCCGCGGGAGGGAGCGAGCAGTACCTC. Amino acid sequence: CASSNPAGGSEQYL.

The chain links TRBV3-1 (or the pseudogene TRBV3-2) to TRBJ1-2, with unresolved D. Germline V gives CDR1 LGHDT, CDR2 YNNKEL (reference sequence). With 2 bases removed from V and 2 bases from J, the gap between germline ends came to 15 bases. The CDR3 is 16 residues long. CDR3 nucleotides: TGTGCCAGCAGCCAAAGACGGGATGAGGGAAACTATGGCTACACCTTC. It yields the protein CASSQRRDEGNYGYTF.

Comments on this clone: Other nucleotide sequences in the sample specify the same CDR3. This chain joins TRBV2 and TRBJ2-5; D perhaps matches TRBD1 (5 bases). The V end was cut by 6 bases, the J end by 3 bases, with 5 bases between. The CDR3 runs to 11 residues. The germline V gene has CDR1 SNHLY and CDR2 FYNNEI. This CDR3 is CASRQEETQYF. Here the CDR3 DNA reads TGTGCCAGCAGACAGGAAGAGACCCAGTACTTC.

This chain uses TRBV5-1 with TRBJ1-1; TRBD1 might be the D (5 bases). Germline assignment: CDR1 SGHRS and CDR2 YFSETQ. The V and J ends lost 1 base and 1 base respectively, with 8 bases between them. The CDR3 is 14 amino acids. CDR3 bases: TGCGCCAGCAGCTTGTATACAGGGAACACTGAAGCTTTCTTT. Amino acids: CASSLYTGNTEAFF.

The gene calls are TRBV11-3 and TRBJ1-1; D not certain. This CDR3 contains 13 residues. The germline gives CDR1 SGHNT, CDR2 YENEEA. The V end was cut by 6 bases, the J end by 1 base, with 9 bases between. CDR3 sequence (DNA): TGTGCCAGCAGTTCAACAGAGAACACTGAAGCTTTCTTT. Translated: CASSSTENTEAFF.

This clone was picked up a small number of times. The chain combines TRBV5-4 with TRBJ2-5, with TRBD2 matching 12 bases. Germline CDR1 is SGHNT and CDR2 is YYREEE (reference sequence). CDR3 length: 16 residues. V was clipped by 2 bases and J by 5 bases; unmatched bases: 7. In DNA form, the CDR3 reads TGTGCCAGCAGCTTTCCTAGCGGGGGGGCCTCGGAGACCCAGTACTTC. It encodes CASSFPSGGASETQYF.

The chain is built from TRBV19 and TRBJ1-2, with a tentative D call TRBD1 (6 bases). Germline V CDR1 and CDR2: LNHDA, SQIVND (reference sequence). CDR3 size: 12 residues. The ends were cut back, 4 bases at V and 6 bases at J, with 9 bases in the middle. The CDR3 DNA follows: TGTGCCAGTAGTACCGCAGGGGATGGCTACACCTTC. Its protein product is CASSTAGDGYTF.

This clone was observed a handful of times. The chain is built from TRBV12-3 or TRBV12-4 and TRBJ1-6; no definite D call. CDR3 length: 12 amino acids. Between the trimmed V and J ends, which lost 4 bases and 7 bases, there was a span of 5 bases. As DNA, the CDR3 is TGTGCCAGCAGTTCCTCGAATTCACCCCTCCACTTT. Protein: CASSSSNSPLHF.

This chain connects TRBV19 to TRBJ1-5; weak D call: TRBD1 (5 bases). Germline CDR1 is LNHDA and CDR2 is SQIVND (reference sequence). CDR3 length: 14 residues. V dropped 5 bases and J dropped 5 bases, with 13 bases sitting between them. The CDR3 reads CASSYNRRDQPQHF. The CDR3 nucleotides are TGTGCCAGTAGTTATAACAGGAGGGATCAGCCCCAGCATTTT.

This clone has just one count. V usage is TRBV6-5 and J usage is TRBJ2-7; D is unclear. The CDR3 totals 15 residues. V was pared by 3 bases and J by 0 bases, with 12 bases between. Germline assignment: CDR1 MNHEY and CDR2 SVGAGI. CDR3 DNA sequence: TGTGCCAGCAGTTATACTCCGCGGAGCTCCTACGAGCAGTACTTC. Translation: CASSYTPRSSYEQYF.

The chain's CDR3 is CASSPPGANGNTIYF. CDR3 nucleotides: TGTGCCAGCTCACCCCCAGGGGCGAATGGAAACACCATATATTTT. V is TRBV18 and J is TRBJ1-3; tentatively, D is TRBD1 (6 bases). The CDR3 contains 15 residues. Per the germline V gene, CDR1 is KGHSH and CDR2 is LQKENI. V was clipped by 3 bases and J by 3 bases, with 12 bases between them.

Worth noting for this clone: This CDR3 is also generated by other DNA sequences in the sample. This rearrangement joins TRBV5-1 to TRBJ2-2, with D uncertain. Trimming shortened V by 2 bases and J by 5 bases, and 7 bases separated the two germline ends. This CDR3 is 13 amino acids long. Germline CDR1 reads SGHRS; CDR2 reads YFSETQ. CDR3 sequence reads: CASSFGDTGELFF. Here the CDR3 DNA reads TGCGCCAGCAGCTTTGGAGATACCGGGGAGCTGTTTTTT. Based on the CDR3 plus reference TRBV5-1 and TRBJ2-2, the full variable domain is KAGVTQTPRYLIKTRGQQVTLSCSPISGHRSVSWYQQTPGQGLQFLFEYFSETQRNKGNFPGRFSGRQFSNSRSEMNVSTLELGDSALYLCASSFGDTGELFFGEGSRLTVL.

The J gene is TRBJ1-1, the V gene TRBV21-1. TRBV21-1 is shown as a pseudogene. The CDR3 length is 10 residues. This chain's CDR3 is CALSYTEAFF. The CDR3 DNA follows: TGTGCCTTAAGCTACACTGAAGCTTTCTTT.

The chain recombines TRBV9 with TRBJ2-3; D is unclear. CDR1 and CDR2 from the germline V gene are SGDLS and YYNGEE. The CDR3 is made up of 14 amino acids. Trimming pared 3 bases from V and 0 bases from J, leaving 8 bases between. The CDR3 nucleotides read TGTGCCAGCAGCGCTCTAAGTAGCACAGATACGCAGTATTTT. This codes for CASSALSSTDTQYF.

The chain carries TRBV6-6 and TRBJ2-5; the match to TRBD2 covers 13 bases. V shed 7 bases and J 9 bases; nucleotides not matched to a gene: 5. Germline V gene sequence: CDR1 MNHNY, CDR2 SVGAGI (reference sequence). CDR3 length: 13 amino acids. The CDR3 spells CASTGTSGEAQYF. The DNA of the CDR3 is TGTGCCAGCACCGGGACTAGCGGGGAGGCCCAGTACTTC.

This clone is a singleton in its sample. The rearrangement uses TRBV3-1 (or the pseudogene TRBV3-2) and TRBJ2-7, with TRBD2 matching 8 bases. Trimming took 9 bases from V and 5 from J; bases not matched to a gene: 3. The germline gives CDR1 LGHDT, CDR2 YNNKEL (reference sequence). The CDR3 totals 11 residues. CDR3: CASRTSHEQYF. CDR3 DNA: TGTGCCAGTCGGACTAGCCACGAGCAGTACTTC.

The chain combines TRBV5-4 with TRBJ2-2, with 15 bases matching TRBD2. The CDR3 consists of 17 residues. From germline, CDR1 is SGHNT and CDR2 YYREEE (reference sequence). V shed 4 bases, J shed 1 base, and the junction held 2 bases outside the gene matches. The CDR3 spells CASSRGLAGGNTGELFF. The CDR3 nucleotides read TGTGCCAGCAGCCGGGGACTAGCGGGAGGGAACACCGGGGAGCTGTTTTTT.

The chain couples TRBV6-5 to TRBJ1-6; D ambiguous. V lost 6 bases to trimming and J lost 8 bases, with 5 bases between them. The germline V gene has CDR1 MNHEY and CDR2 SVGAGI. CDR3 length: 11 amino acids. DNA for the CDR3: TGTGCCAGCAGGTTAGATTCACCCCTCCACTTT. The encoded protein is CASRLDSPLHF.

V usage is TRBV11-2 and J usage is TRBJ2-1, with 16 bases identical to TRBD2. Trimming removed 5 bases from V and 7 bases from J; junction bases left unmatched: 14. This CDR3 has 19 amino acids. The V gene's germline CDR1 is SGHAT and CDR2 FQNNGV. The CDR3 DNA sequence: TGTGCCAGCAGCGGGCTCCCGGGACTAGCGGGGGGGCCATCAAATGAGCAGTTCTTC. This translates into CASSGLPGLAGGPSNEQFF. Combining the CDR3 with reference TRBV11-2 and TRBJ2-1 gives the whole variable domain EAGVAQSPRYKIIEKRQSVAFWCNPISGHATLYWYQQILGQGPKLLIQFQNNGVVDDSQLPKDRFSAERLKGVDSTLKIQPAKLEDSAVYLCASSGLPGLAGGPSNEQFFGPGTRLTVL.

This sequence joins TRBV29-1 and TRBJ2-1; no clear D. The length of the CDR3 is 11 residues. Trimming shortened V by 2 bases and J by 13 bases, and 12 bases separated the two germline ends. Germline lookup yields CDR1 SQVTM and CDR2 ANQGSEA. The CDR3: CSVEKNTIQFF. Written as DNA, the CDR3 is TGCAGCGTTGAAAAGAACACCATTCAGTTCTTC.

In DNA form, the CDR3 reads TGTGCCTGGAGTGGGGCCGGGACTAGCGTCCGTGAGCAGTTCTTC. As protein: CAWSGAGTSVREQFF. The chain couples TRBV30 to TRBJ2-1; 10 nucleotides align to TRBD2. The junction had 9 bases not matched to a gene; V was cut back by 1 base and J by 9 bases. There are 15 residues in the CDR3. Per germline, CDR1 GTSNPN and CDR2 SVGIG (reference sequence).

This clone was found a few times. V usage is TRBV7-2 and J usage is TRBJ2-5; 8 positions agree with TRBD1. Trimming cost V 5 bases and J 5 bases; bases outside gene matches: 7. Germline V CDR1 and CDR2: SGHTA, FQGNSA. The CDR3 is 14 residues long. CDR3 sequence (DNA): TGTGCCAGCAGCCCTAGGACAGGGCGGGAGACCCAGTACTTC. This sequence encodes CASSPRTGRETQYF.

J is TRBJ1-2 and V is TRBV6-2 or TRBV6-3; no definite D call. The germline V and J ends were trimmed by 2 bases and 5 bases, with 6 bases remaining between them. This CDR3 spans 12 amino acids. The germline CDR1 and CDR2 sequences are MNHEY and SVGEGT. Here the CDR3 DNA reads TGTGCCAGCAGTTACAACAAGTATGGCTACACCTTC. Translation gives CASSYNKYGYTF.

The chain employs TRBV5-1 and TRBJ2-1; TRBD2 matches 13 bases. The V gene's germline CDR1 is SGHRS and CDR2 YFSETQ. This CDR3 has 16 residues. Unmatched junction bases numbered 8, after V lost 1 base and J lost 10 bases. CDR3 in DNA: TGCGCCAGCAGCTTGATTGAACTAGCGGGGGGGCGGGAGCAGTTCTTC. Its protein product is CASSLIELAGGREQFF.

The rearrangement links TRBV4-2 to TRBJ2-3, with 9 bases lining up with TRBD2. J was trimmed by 3 bases and V by 8 bases; bases with no gene match: 9. The CDR3 contains 15 residues. Germline loops: CDR1 LGHNA, CDR2 YNFKEQ. The CDR3 is CASRSGGKSTDTQYF. The CDR3 DNA reads TGTGCCAGCCGCAGCGGGGGGAAATCGACAGATACGCAGTATTTT.